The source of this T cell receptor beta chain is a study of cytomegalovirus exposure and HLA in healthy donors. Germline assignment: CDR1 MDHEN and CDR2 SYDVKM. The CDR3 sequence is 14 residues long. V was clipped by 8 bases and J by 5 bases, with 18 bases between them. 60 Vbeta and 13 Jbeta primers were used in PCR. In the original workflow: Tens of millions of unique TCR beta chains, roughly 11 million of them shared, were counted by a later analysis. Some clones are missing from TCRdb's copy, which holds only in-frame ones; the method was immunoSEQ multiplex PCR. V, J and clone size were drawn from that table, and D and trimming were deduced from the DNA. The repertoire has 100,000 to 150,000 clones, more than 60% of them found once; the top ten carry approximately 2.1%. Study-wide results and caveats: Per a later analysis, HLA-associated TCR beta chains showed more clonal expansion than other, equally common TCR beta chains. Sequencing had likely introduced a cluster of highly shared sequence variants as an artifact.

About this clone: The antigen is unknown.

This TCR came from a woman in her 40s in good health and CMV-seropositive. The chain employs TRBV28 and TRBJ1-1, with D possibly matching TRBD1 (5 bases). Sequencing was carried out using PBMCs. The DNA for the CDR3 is TGTGCCAGCCTCACGGAGGGGAGTAGGACTGAAGCTTTCTTT. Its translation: CASLTEGSRTEAFF.